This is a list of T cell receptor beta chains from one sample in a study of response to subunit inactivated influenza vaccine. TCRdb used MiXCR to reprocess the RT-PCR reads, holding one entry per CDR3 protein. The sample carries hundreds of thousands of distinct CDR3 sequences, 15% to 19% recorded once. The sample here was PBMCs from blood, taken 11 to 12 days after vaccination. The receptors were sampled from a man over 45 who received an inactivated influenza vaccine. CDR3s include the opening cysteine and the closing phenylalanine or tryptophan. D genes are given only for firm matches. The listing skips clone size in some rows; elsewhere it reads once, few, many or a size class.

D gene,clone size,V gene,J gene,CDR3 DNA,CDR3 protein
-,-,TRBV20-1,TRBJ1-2,TGCAGTGCTAGCCCCGGGGCGGTTGGCTACACCTTC,CSASPGAVGYTF
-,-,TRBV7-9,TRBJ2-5,TGTGCCAGCAGCCACCGGGAGATCAGTCGAGAGACCCAGTACTTC,CASSHREISRETQYF
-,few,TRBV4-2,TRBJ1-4,TGTGCCAGCAGCCAAGAGTGGAGGGGGAATGAAAAACTGTTTTTT,CASSQEWRGNEKLFF
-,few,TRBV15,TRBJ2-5,TGTGCCACCAGCAGAGATGCCCTCAGGGGAGAGACCCAGTACTTC,CATSRDALRGETQYF
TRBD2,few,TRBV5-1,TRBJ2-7,TGCGCCAGCAGCTCCTCTAGCGGGAGCTACGAGCAGTACTTC,CASSSSSGSYEQYF
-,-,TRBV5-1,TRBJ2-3,TGCGCCAGCAGCACAGGAGCGGGACACGGCACAGATACGCAGTATTTT,CASSTGAGHGTDTQYF
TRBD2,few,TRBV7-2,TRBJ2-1,TGTGCCAGCAGCTATATAGCGGGACGGCCCAATGAGCAGTTCTTC,CASSYIAGRPNEQFF
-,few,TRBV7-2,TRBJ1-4,TGTGCCAGCAGCTTAGGGGGAAAGGGGAAACTGTTTTTT,CASSLGGKGKLFF
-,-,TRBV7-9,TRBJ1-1,TGTGCCAGCAGCCCCTCGCCCGCGAACACTGAAGCTTTCTTT,CASSPSPANTEAFF
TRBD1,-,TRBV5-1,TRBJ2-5,TGCGCCAGCAGCTTGGCCGCGGGGACAGGGGAGGAGACCCAGTACTTC,CASSLAAGTGEETQYF
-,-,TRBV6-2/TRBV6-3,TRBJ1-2,TGTGCCAGCAGTCGCGCCTATGGCTACACCTTC,CASSRAYGYTF
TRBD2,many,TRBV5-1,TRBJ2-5,TGCGCCAGCAGCTTGGTGTTGGCTAGCGGAAAAGAGACCCAGTACTTC,CASSLVLASGKETQYF
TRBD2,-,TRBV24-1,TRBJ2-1,TGTGCCACCAGTGATTCCGGACTAGCGGGAACCTACAATGAGCAGTTCTTC,CATSDSGLAGTYNEQFF
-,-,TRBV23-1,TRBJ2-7,TGCGCCACAAAAAGGGCCACCGCGACAGGCGGCCACGAGCAGTACTTC,CATKRATATGGHEQYF
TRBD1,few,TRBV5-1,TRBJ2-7,TGCGCCAGCAGCAAAGGACAGGGGGGCTCCTACGAGCAGTACTTC,CASSKGQGGSYEQYF